This T cell receptor (beta chain) was documented in a study of blood T cells in healthy people across ages. From germline, CDR1 is DFQATT and CDR2 SNEGSKA (reference sequence). The CDR3 runs 16 residues. Trimming removed 0 bases from V and 4 bases from J; junction bases left unmatched: 10. The individuals who served as donors were healthy Caucasians living in Russia, aged about 6 to 95. The use of a sample-barcoded 5' primer and a J-beta primer mix characterized a second PCR of roughly 6 to 11 cycles. TCRdb itself ran the 5' RACE reads through MiXCR, one entry per CDR3 protein. Counted here are over a million distinct CDR3 sequences, approximately 43% occurring once; the ten biggest clones make up less than 5%.

V is TRBV20-1 and J is TRBJ2-7; TRBD2 matches at 9 bases. Sequencing was performed on blood. This clonotype originated in a woman aged 18-29 years in good health. CDR3 loop: CSARDQFSGGSYEQYF. Here the CDR3 DNA reads TGCAGTGCTAGAGATCAGTTTAGCGGGGGTTCGTACGAGCAGTACTTC.